A selection of T cell receptor beta chains follows, all from one sample in a study of blood T cell repertoires in COVID-19. Sequencing was performed with immunoSEQ multiplex PCR; in TCRdb, only in-frame clones are kept and a portion is missing. The sample includes 240,000 or so clones, approximately 84% of them seen just once. What was sequenced was peripheral blood. Source of these receptors: a woman in her twenties or thirties who had recovered from COVID-19. Each CDR3 is given with its conserved first and last residue. The D gene is left open where the match is weak. Rows give clone size only sometimes, using once, few, many, or a class for an expanded clone.

>-|TRBJ2-7|-|TRBV7-8
TGTGCCAGCAGTCCAGGACGGACTCCCTCCTACGAGCAGTACTTC
CASSPGRTPSYEQYF
>-|TRBJ2-7|TRBD1|TRBV6-2/TRBV6-3
TGTGCCGGCAGTGGACTCACGGACAGGGAATCAACCTATCACGAGCAGTACTTC
CAGSGLTDRESTYHEQYF
>-|TRBJ2-1|TRBD2|TRBV19
TGTGCCAGTAGTCGGATCCCCGGACTAGCGGGGGTTAGAAGCTCCTACAATGAGCAGTTCTTC
CASSRIPGLAGVRSSYNEQFF
>-|TRBJ2-7|-|TRBV9
TGTGCCAGCAGCAACCCGGACAGCTACGAGCAGTACTTC
CASSNPDSYEQYF
>-|TRBJ1-6|TRBD1|TRBV11-2
TGTGCCAGCAGCCAATTGACAGGGGGCGGTTCACCCCTCCACTTT
CASSQLTGGGSPLHF
>-|TRBJ1-3|-|TRBV19
TGTGCCAGTAGTATGGATTCCGGTAGCCCATCTGGAAACACCATATATTTT
CASSMDSGSPSGNTIYF
>-|TRBJ2-7|-|TRBV25-1
TGTGCCAGCAGTGAATATTGGCCTACCGCGGGGGAGCAGTACTTC
CASSEYWPTAGEQYF
>-|TRBJ2-1|TRBD2|TRBV4-1
TGCGCCAGCGGTGTGGTGCTAGGACTAGCGGAGGGTGAGCAGTTCTTC
CASGVVLGLAEGEQFF
>-|TRBJ1-5|TRBD1|TRBV7-2
TGTGCCAGCAGCTCGGACAGGGGCAATCAGCCCCAGCATTTT
CASSSDRGNQPQHF
>-|TRBJ2-7|TRBD2|TRBV4-2
TGTGCCAGCAGCCCAAATAGCGGGGCGAAACTGGAGCAGTACTTC
CASSPNSGAKLEQYF
>-|TRBJ2-3|-|TRBV4-3
TGCGCCAGCAGCCAAGGGGAGCTAGATACGCAGTATTTT
CASSQGELDTQYF
>-|TRBJ2-3|TRBD2|TRBV6-5
TGTGCCAGCATACGACTAGCCACAGATACGCAGTATTTT
CASIRLATDTQYF
>-|TRBJ2-7|-|TRBV2
TGTGCCAGCAGTGCGGGCAGGGGGGACTACGAGCAGTACTTC
CASSAGRGDYEQYF
>-|TRBJ1-1|-|TRBV5-5
TGTGCCAGCAGCTTGGCCAGGGTATCCGGTTGGTCGGAAGCTTTCTTT
CASSLARVSGWSEAFF
>-|TRBJ2-2|-|TRBV5-1
TGCGCCACGCGGGGAGGGACAGGGAACACCGGGGAGCTGTTTTTT
CATRGGTGNTGELFF
>-|TRBJ2-7|TRBD2|TRBV2
TGTGCCAGCTCCTTGCTCCGGGACCCGGGGGGAGAGCAGTACTTC
CASSLLRDPGGEQYF
>-|TRBJ2-5|TRBD2|TRBV2
TGTGCCAGCAGTGGGGAAAGGACTAGAGGCTTTTCGGGGCTTCAAGAGACCCAGTACTTC
CASSGERTRGFSGLQETQYF
>-|TRBJ2-5|-|TRBV18
TGTGCCAGCTCACCGCTGAGACTCTCGTACCAAGAGACCCAGTACTTC
CASSPLRLSYQETQYF
>-|TRBJ1-4|-|TRBV6-6
TGTGCCAGCAGTCCCGATGAAAAACTGTTTTTT
CASSPDEKLFF
>-|TRBJ1-6|-|TRBV5-6
TGTGCCAGCAGCCAGGGGTATTATAATTCACCCCTCCACTTT
CASSQGYYNSPLHF
>-|TRBJ1-1|TRBD1|TRBV7-2
TGTGCCAGCAGGACTCGACAGGGAACCACTGAAGCTTTCTTT
CASRTRQGTTEAFF
>-|TRBJ1-4|TRBD1|TRBV6-1
TGTGCCAGCAGTGAAAACAGGGGCGAAAATGAAAAACTGTTTTTT
CASSENRGENEKLFF
>-|TRBJ1-2|-|TRBV7-2
TGTGCCAGCAGTCTTGACAGCTATGGCTACACCTTC
CASSLDSYGYTF
>-|TRBJ1-3|-|TRBV2
TGTGCCAGCAGTGAACCGAGAACTGGAAACACCATATATTTT
CASSEPRTGNTIYF
>-|TRBJ1-2|-|TRBV18
TGTGCCAGCTCCGGGAGGGGCAGGCATGGCTACACCTTC
CASSGRGRHGYTF
>once|TRBJ1-1|TRBD1|TRBV18
TGTGCCAGCTCACCGTGGACAGGGGAATCTGAAGCTTTCTTT
CASSPWTGESEAFF
>once|TRBJ2-3|-|TRBV6-5
TGTGCCAGCAGTTCCACAGGGTTAGATACGCAGTATTTT
CASSSTGLDTQYF
>-|TRBJ2-7|TRBD2|TRBV3-1/TRBV3-2
TGTGCCAGCAGCCTCCGACTAGCCGGAGCTTACGAGCAGTACTTC
CASSLRLAGAYEQYF
>-|TRBJ1-6|-|TRBV7-8
TGTGCCAGCAGCTTAGGACCCGCAGGGCCCAATTCACCCCTCCACTTT
CASSLGPAGPNSPLHF
>-|TRBJ2-3|TRBD1|TRBV10-3
TGTGCCATCAGTGAGCCTGGGACAGGACCCACAGATACGCAGTATTTT
CAISEPGTGPTDTQYF
>-|TRBJ2-2|TRBD2|TRBV10-1
TGCGCCAGCAGTGACCCGACTAGCGTCGGCACCGGGGAGCTGTTTTTT
CASSDPTSVGTGELFF
>-|TRBJ2-1|TRBD2|TRBV3-1/TRBV3-2
TGTGCCAGCAGTCCTAGCGGGGGGTTCCCCTCCAATGAGCAGTTCTTC
CASSPSGGFPSNEQFF
>-|TRBJ2-7|-|TRBV9
TGTGCCAGCAGCGTAGGGGACACAACCTACGAGCAGTACTTC
CASSVGDTTYEQYF
>once|TRBJ2-5|-|TRBV7-9
TGTGCCAGCAGCCTTGGGGCAGGGGCTAAAGAGACCCAGTACTTC
CASSLGAGAKETQYF
>-|TRBJ1-1|TRBD1|TRBV9
TGTGCCAGCAGCGCTGGACAGGGGGCGGTGAACACTGAAGCTTTCTTT
CASSAGQGAVNTEAFF
>-|TRBJ2-1|TRBD1|TRBV18
TGTGCCAGCTCACCTACCCCCAGACACCACGGGACAGGGGGCTGGTTACCGTACAATGAGCAGTTCTTC
CASSPTPRHHGTGGWLPYNEQFF
>-|TRBJ2-3|-|TRBV19
TGTGCCAGTAGTATATCCGCGGTTAGCACAGATACGCAGTATTTT
CASSISAVSTDTQYF
>-|TRBJ1-1|-|TRBV4-1
TGCGCCAGCAGCCAAGGGGGAGACTTACTGAACACTGAAGCTTTCTTT
CASSQGGDLLNTEAFF
>once|TRBJ2-5|TRBD1|TRBV18
TGTGCCAGCAGGCTGTATGGGACAGAACAAGAGACCCAGTACTTC
CASRLYGTEQETQYF
>-|TRBJ2-7|TRBD2|TRBV12-3/TRBV12-4
TGTGCCAGCAGACCCCGGGGGGGCTACGAGCAGTACTTC
CASRPRGGYEQYF
>-|TRBJ1-4|-|TRBV18
TGTGCCAGCTCAACATTGTCGTTGGCGGGGGAGAGGGCTAATGAAAAACTGTTTTTT
CASSTLSLAGERANEKLFF
>-|TRBJ2-2|-|TRBV10-3
TGTGCCATCAGTGAGTCGAGGCCAGCGAACACCGGGGAGCTGTTTTTT
CAISESRPANTGELFF